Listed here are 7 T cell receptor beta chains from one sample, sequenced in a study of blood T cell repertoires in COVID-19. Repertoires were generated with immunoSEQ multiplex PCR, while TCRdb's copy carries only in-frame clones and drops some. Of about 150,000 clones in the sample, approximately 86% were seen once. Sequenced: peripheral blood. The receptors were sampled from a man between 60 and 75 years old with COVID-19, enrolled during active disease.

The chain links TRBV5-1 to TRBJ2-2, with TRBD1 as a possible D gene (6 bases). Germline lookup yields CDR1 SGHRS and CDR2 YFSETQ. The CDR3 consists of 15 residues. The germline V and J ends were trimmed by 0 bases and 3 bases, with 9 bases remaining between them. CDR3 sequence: CASSLVAGDTGELFF. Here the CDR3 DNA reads TGCGCCAGCAGCTTGGTGGCAGGGGACACCGGGGAGCTGTTTTTT.

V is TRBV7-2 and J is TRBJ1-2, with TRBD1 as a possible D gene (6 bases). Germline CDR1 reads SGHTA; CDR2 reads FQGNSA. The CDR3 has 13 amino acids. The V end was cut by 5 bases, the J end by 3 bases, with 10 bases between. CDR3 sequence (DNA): TGTGCCAGCAGCCAGGACAGTTACTATGGCTACACCTTC. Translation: CASSQDSYYGYTF.

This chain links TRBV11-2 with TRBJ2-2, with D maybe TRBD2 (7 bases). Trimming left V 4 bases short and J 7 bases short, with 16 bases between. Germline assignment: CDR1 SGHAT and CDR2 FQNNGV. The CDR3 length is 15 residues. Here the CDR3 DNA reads TGTGCCAGCAGCTCTTATGGGGGGGCGAACGGGGAGCTGTTTTTT. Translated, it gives CASSSYGGANGELFF.

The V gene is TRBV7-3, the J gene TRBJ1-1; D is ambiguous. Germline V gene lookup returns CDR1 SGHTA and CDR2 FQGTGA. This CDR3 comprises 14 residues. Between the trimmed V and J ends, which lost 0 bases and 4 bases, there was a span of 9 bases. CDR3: CASSLTPGTTEAFF. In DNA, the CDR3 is TGTGCCAGCAGCTTAACTCCGGGAACCACTGAAGCTTTCTTT.

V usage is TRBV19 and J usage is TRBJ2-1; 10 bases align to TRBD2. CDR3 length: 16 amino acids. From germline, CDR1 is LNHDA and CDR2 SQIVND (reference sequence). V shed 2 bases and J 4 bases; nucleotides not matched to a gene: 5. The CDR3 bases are TGTGCCAGTAGTATATTGGGGACTAGCGCTTACAATGAGCAGTTCTTC. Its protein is CASSILGTSAYNEQFF.

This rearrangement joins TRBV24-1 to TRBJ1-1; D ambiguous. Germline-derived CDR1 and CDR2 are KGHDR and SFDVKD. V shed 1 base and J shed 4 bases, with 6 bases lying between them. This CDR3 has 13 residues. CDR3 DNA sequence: TGTGCCACCAGTGATTTCGCGGGCACTGAAGCTTTCTTT. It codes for CATSDFAGTEAFF.

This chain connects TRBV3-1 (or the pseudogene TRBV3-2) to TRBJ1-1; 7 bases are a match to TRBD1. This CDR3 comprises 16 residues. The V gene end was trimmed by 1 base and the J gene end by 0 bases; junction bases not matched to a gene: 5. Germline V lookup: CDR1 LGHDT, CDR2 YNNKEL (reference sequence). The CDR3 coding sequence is TGTGCCAGCAGCCAAGGGATAACAGGGGTGAACACTGAAGCTTTCTTT. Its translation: CASSQGITGVNTEAFF.